One T cell receptor beta chain is described in this entry. This receptor's antigen is unknown. The input lacks base qualities; no much larger clone sits a single base away. The data derive from a study of CD8+ T cells in alopecia areata (dated by TCRdb to 2017 to 2018). About the investigation overall: Treated patients were enrolled in an open-label pilot trial of oral tofacitinib at 5 to 10 mg twice daily for moderate-to-severe alopecia areata. Patients on tofacitinib were biopsied at baseline and after 4 and 24 weeks of treatment, and several of the patients also had a later scalp biopsy. TCRbeta CDR3 regions were amplified by immunoSEQ multiplex PCR using 35 Vbeta forward and 13 Jbeta reverse primers. To study T cell clonal expansion in alopecia areata, the researchers applied high-throughput TCRbeta sequencing to both the C3H/HeJ mouse model and human patients. RNA was obtained with the PAXgene miRNA kit for fixed scalp, the miRNeasy kit for PBMCs, and the RNeasy kit for mouse skin. Clonality in the scalp was compared among normal scalp (n=4), patchy alopecia areata scalp (n=8), and alopecia totalis/universalis scalp (n=8). In humans, TCRbeta sequencing was performed on scalp tissue and on sorted CD4+ and CD8+ peripheral blood T cells from healthy controls and from patients with patchy or totalis/universalis alopecia areata. Patients stayed on tofacitinib for 6 to 18 months and then had 6 months of follow-up off drug so that delayed response and recurrence could be assessed. What the authors observed across the whole study: Lesional scalp, especially in alopecia totalis/universalis, showed higher clonality and more expanded CD8+ clones than normal scalp, suggesting antigenic drive. Scalp TCR repertoire analysis is complicated because resident alphabeta T cells in normal human skin are also sequenced, whereas mouse skin is dominated by gammadelta T cells. Shared TCR sequences between patients were less evident than in mice, which may be partly attributable to HLA diversity in the patient population.

V is pruned by 2 bases and J by 5 bases, leaving 4 bases of the junction without a gene match. Including cysteine and phenylalanine, the CDR3 has 14 amino acids. The read is trimmed to its CDR3 DNA, 42 bases read in frame from base 1. CDR1 and CDR2 are read off the germline V gene (reference sequence) as MNHEY and SMNVEV. Libraries came from the immunoSEQ multiplex PCR assay. For TCR sequencing, RNA was extracted from every sample and reverse transcribed into cDNA to serve as template. First-strand cDNA was synthesized using SuperScript III with a 2:1 mix of oligo-dT and random hexamers. A synthetic immune receptor repertoire was used to assess amplification bias, and residual bias was removed computationally. Per the authors' processing: Raw reads were preprocessed to remove errors, and CDR3 was defined according to IMGT conventions as the region from the conserved cysteine to phenylalanine. Clonality was computed by normalizing Shannon entropy by log2 of the number of productive unique TCRs and subtracting the result from 1. Whether scalp clones were CD4 or CD8 was inferred by matching scalp TCRbeta sequences against CD4 and CD8 repertoires sorted from blood. Imported from immuneACCESS, the table was reduced by TCRdb to in-frame sequences with V and J called. These copies leave out some clones; in studies compared against another copy, an unresolved V gene accounts for under half, and the cause of the remainder is not known. The V and J calls and clone size were taken over from that table, and D and trimming were inferred from the DNA. The sample contains about 56,000 clones, around 96% of them found a single time. 20% to 30% of the sample lies in the top ten.

This specimen's time point label, per the study, means: baseline before oral tofacitinib. Lesional scalp punch biopsies and peripheral blood were collected from alopecia areata patients. PBMCs were isolated by density centrifugation and stained for CD3, CD4 and CD8, and CD4+ and CD8+ T cells were sorted on a FACSAria. The sequence joins TRBV27 to TRBJ2-5; TRBD1 matches 8 bases in the middle. The material was CD8+ T cells sorted from blood, obtained at week 0. This clonotype was sampled from a human donor with alopecia areata. The DNA sequence follows: TGTGCCAGCAGTTTACAGGGGGCGGGTGAGACCCAGTACTTC. Translated, this gives CASSLQGAGETQYF.